This is a list of T cell receptor beta chains from one sample in a study of metastatic and nonmetastatic thyroid tumors. TCRdb re-analyzed the PCR reads using MiXCR. Of about 33,000 clones in the sample, over 15% were seen once. The sequenced sample was blood. All receptors come from a male donor with papillary thyroid cancer or a benign thyroid nodule (not recorded which). Some clones in this sample may be carry-over from other donors' samples. Each CDR3 is given with its conserved first and last residue. A D gene is named only where the DNA matches it firmly. Some rows have no size entry. The others give once, few or many, or a class for an expanded clone.

clone size: many
CDR3 length: 15
J gene: TRBJ2-3
D gene: NA
V gene: TRBV10-3
CDR3 protein: CAISDPTFSTDTQYF
CDR3 DNA: TGTGCCATCAGTGATCCCACTTTTAGCACAGATACGCAGTATTTT

clone size: many
CDR3 length: 17
J gene: TRBJ2-3
D gene: NA
V gene: TRBV11-2
CDR3 protein: CASSLGVGGFYTDTQYF
CDR3 DNA: TGTGCCAGCAGCTTAGGGGTCGGCGGGTTCTACACAGATACGCAGTATTTT

clone size: many
CDR3 length: 13
J gene: TRBJ1-3
D gene: NA
V gene: TRBV10-3
CDR3 protein: CASEPSSGNTIYF
CDR3 DNA: TGTGCCAGCGAGCCCAGCTCTGGAAACACCATATATTTT

clone size: NA
CDR3 length: 15
J gene: TRBJ1-5
D gene: NA
V gene: TRBV12-3/TRBV12-4
CDR3 protein: CASSSQGNSNQPQHF
CDR3 DNA: TGTGCCAGCAGCAGCCAAGGGAATAGCAATCAGCCCCAGCATTTT

clone size: NA
CDR3 length: 11
J gene: TRBJ1-2
D gene: NA
V gene: TRBV28
CDR3 protein: CATKGEDGYTF
CDR3 DNA: TGTGCCACTAAGGGGGAAGATGGCTACACCTTC

clone size: NA
CDR3 length: 15
J gene: TRBJ2-7
D gene: NA
V gene: TRBV27
CDR3 protein: CASSTRTATSYEQYF
CDR3 DNA: TGTGCCAGCAGTACACGGACAGCGACCTCCTACGAGCAGTACTTC

clone size: many
CDR3 length: 16
J gene: TRBJ2-2
D gene: NA
V gene: TRBV11-2
CDR3 protein: CASSPRSGPNTGELFF
CDR3 DNA: TGTGCCAGCAGCCCCCGCAGCGGGCCAAACACCGGGGAGCTGTTTTTT

clone size: NA
CDR3 length: 17
J gene: TRBJ1-3
D gene: NA
V gene: TRBV5-1
CDR3 protein: CASPVHVQETSGNTIYF
CDR3 DNA: TGCGCCAGCCCCGTACATGTACAGGAGACCTCTGGAAACACCATATATTTT

clone size: many
CDR3 length: 14
J gene: TRBJ1-2
D gene: TRBD1
V gene: TRBV18
CDR3 protein: CASSLRQGEDGYTF
CDR3 DNA: TGTGCCAGCTCCCTTAGACAGGGAGAAGATGGCTACACCTTC

clone size: many
CDR3 length: 15
J gene: TRBJ2-2
D gene: TRBD2
V gene: TRBV6-4
CDR3 protein: CASSEAGGDTGELFF
CDR3 DNA: TGTGCCAGCAGTGAAGCGGGAGGAGACACCGGGGAGCTGTTTTTT

clone size: many
CDR3 length: 16
J gene: TRBJ2-1
D gene: TRBD2
V gene: TRBV19
CDR3 protein: CASSMGTSGRAYEQFF
CDR3 DNA: TGTGCCAGTAGTATGGGAACTAGCGGGAGGGCCTATGAGCAGTTCTTC

clone size: many
CDR3 length: 13
J gene: TRBJ2-3
D gene: TRBD1
V gene: TRBV14
CDR3 protein: CASSQGQGDTQYF
CDR3 DNA: TGTGCCAGCAGCCAGGGACAGGGAGATACGCAGTATTTT

clone size: many
CDR3 length: 14
J gene: TRBJ2-5
D gene: TRBD2
V gene: TRBV6-1
CDR3 protein: CASSLAGGQETQYF
CDR3 DNA: TGTGCCAGCAGTCTAGCGGGGGGACAAGAGACCCAGTACTTC

clone size: many
CDR3 length: 16
J gene: TRBJ2-3
D gene: TRBD1
V gene: TRBV9
CDR3 protein: CASSISGTGETDTQYF
CDR3 DNA: TGTGCCAGCAGCATCTCCGGGACAGGGGAGACAGATACGCAGTATTTT

clone size: NA
CDR3 length: 17
J gene: TRBJ2-7
D gene: NA
V gene: TRBV11-1
CDR3 protein: CASSPLPAATSSYEQYF
CDR3 DNA: TGTGCCAGCAGCCCGTTACCGGCGGCCACCAGCTCCTACGAGCAGTACTTC

clone size: NA
CDR3 length: 13
J gene: TRBJ1-6
D gene: NA
V gene: TRBV6-1
CDR3 protein: CASTSTANSPLHF
CDR3 DNA: TGTGCCAGCACCTCCACGGCTAATTCACCCCTCCACTTT

clone size: NA
CDR3 length: 15
J gene: TRBJ2-7
D gene: TRBD2
V gene: TRBV2
CDR3 protein: CASRELAGGRNEQYF
CDR3 DNA: TGTGCCAGCAGGGAACTAGCGGGAGGGCGTAACGAGCAGTACTTC

clone size: NA
CDR3 length: 14
J gene: TRBJ1-4
D gene: NA
V gene: TRBV5-1
CDR3 protein: CASSLGPTNEKLFF
CDR3 DNA: TGCGCCAGCAGCTTAGGGCCGACTAATGAAAAACTGTTTTTT

clone size: many
CDR3 length: 17
J gene: TRBJ2-4
D gene: NA
V gene: TRBV3-1
CDR3 protein: CASSQDGSPLAKNIQYF
CDR3 DNA: TGTGCCAGCAGCCAAGATGGGTCGCCACTAGCCAAAAACATTCAGTACTTC

clone size: NA
CDR3 length: 13
J gene: TRBJ2-3
D gene: NA
V gene: TRBV6-4
CDR3 protein: CASSDGGLDTQYF
CDR3 DNA: TGTGCCAGCAGTGACGGGGGGCTAGATACGCAGTATTTT

clone size: many
CDR3 length: 12
J gene: TRBJ1-4
D gene: NA
V gene: TRBV19
CDR3 protein: CASSSAHEKLFF
CDR3 DNA: TGTGCCAGTAGTAGCGCCCATGAAAAACTGTTTTTT

clone size: many
CDR3 length: 17
J gene: TRBJ2-3
D gene: NA
V gene: TRBV19
CDR3 protein: CASSFPRGGAGTDTQYF
CDR3 DNA: TGTGCCAGTAGCTTTCCGCGCGGTGGAGCGGGCACAGATACGCAGTATTTT

clone size: NA
CDR3 length: 20
J gene: TRBJ2-2
D gene: TRBD2
V gene: TRBV25-1
CDR3 protein: CASTKFSGSGRAANTGELFF
CDR3 DNA: TGTGCCAGCACGAAGTTTTCCGGTAGCGGGAGGGCCGCGAACACCGGGGAGCTGTTTTTT

clone size: many
CDR3 length: 11
J gene: TRBJ1-2
D gene: NA
V gene: TRBV12-3/TRBV12-4
CDR3 protein: CASSRRGGYTF
CDR3 DNA: TGTGCCAGCAGCCGCAGGGGAGGCTACACCTTC

clone size: many
CDR3 length: 15
J gene: TRBJ2-3
D gene: TRBD2
V gene: TRBV6-1
CDR3 protein: CASRAGLAGTDTQYF
CDR3 DNA: TGTGCCAGCAGGGCTGGACTAGCGGGCACAGATACGCAGTATTTT

clone size: many
CDR3 length: 11
J gene: TRBJ1-6
D gene: NA
V gene: TRBV5-8
CDR3 protein: CASSLYQPLHF
CDR3 DNA: TGTGCCAGCAGCTTGTATCAACCCCTCCACTTT

clone size: NA
CDR3 length: 14
J gene: TRBJ1-1
D gene: NA
V gene: TRBV5-1
CDR3 protein: CASSFGGSNTEAFF
CDR3 DNA: TGCGCCAGCAGCTTTGGTGGTTCGAACACTGAAGCTTTCTTT